The rows below give T cell receptor beta chains drawn from one sample of a study of cytomegalovirus exposure and HLA in healthy donors. TCRdb's table, derived via immunoSEQ multiplex PCR, lists solely in-frame clones and lacks some. Of about 180,000 clones in the sample, around 80% were seen once. Specimen: PBMCs. The receptor source for this set is a male donor in good health and CMV-seronegative. The CDR3 runs from the conserved cysteine through the conserved F or W. D genes are given only for firm matches. The size field is filled for only some rows; it gives once, few, many or a size class.

j_gene: TRBJ2-6
v_gene: TRBV7-9
d_gene: -
abundance: -
CDR3aa: CASSSPTSGANVLTF
CDR3nt: TGTGCCAGCAGCTCCCCTACTTCTGGGGCCAACGTCCTGACTTTC

j_gene: TRBJ2-5
v_gene: TRBV29-1
d_gene: -
abundance: -
CDR3aa: CSVEDDRGSQETQYF
CDR3nt: TGCAGCGTTGAAGACGACCGCGGCAGCCAAGAGACCCAGTACTTC

j_gene: TRBJ1-2
v_gene: TRBV6-6
d_gene: -
abundance: -
CDR3aa: CASSYFTGTPDYGYTF
CDR3nt: TGTGCCAGCAGTTACTTTACCGGGACTCCAGACTATGGCTACACCTTC

j_gene: TRBJ1-6
v_gene: TRBV9
d_gene: TRBD1
abundance: -
CDR3aa: CASSQDGTGNSPLHF
CDR3nt: TGTGCCAGCAGTCAAGACGGGACAGGTAATTCACCCCTCCACTTT

j_gene: TRBJ2-3
v_gene: TRBV6-4
d_gene: TRBD2
abundance: -
CDR3aa: CASRNIRTSGTPSTDTQYF
CDR3nt: TGTGCCAGCAGAAACATTCGGACTAGCGGGACACCTAGCACAGATACGCAGTATTTT

j_gene: TRBJ1-3
v_gene: TRBV30
d_gene: -
abundance: -
CDR3aa: CAWSLPSGNTIYF
CDR3nt: TGTGCCTGGAGCCTCCCCTCGGGAAACACCATATATTTT

j_gene: TRBJ1-5
v_gene: TRBV7-9
d_gene: -
abundance: -
CDR3aa: CASSRTPSNQPQHF
CDR3nt: TGTGCCAGCAGCAGGACACCTAGCAATCAGCCCCAGCATTTT

j_gene: TRBJ2-1
v_gene: TRBV7-9
d_gene: TRBD1
abundance: -
CDR3aa: CASRSRQGRNNEQFF
CDR3nt: TGTGCCAGCAGATCCCGACAGGGGAGGAACAATGAGCAGTTCTTC

j_gene: TRBJ2-3
v_gene: TRBV6-1
d_gene: TRBD2
abundance: -
CDR3aa: CASSALAGGRDTQYF
CDR3nt: TGTGCCAGCAGTGCCCTAGCGGGGGGACGAGATACGCAGTATTTT

j_gene: TRBJ2-7
v_gene: TRBV28
d_gene: TRBD1
abundance: -
CDR3aa: CASSYPGQGGYEQYF
CDR3nt: TGTGCCAGCAGCTACCCGGGACAGGGGGGCTACGAGCAGTACTTC

j_gene: TRBJ1-4
v_gene: TRBV25-1
d_gene: -
abundance: -
CDR3aa: CASSVRQFEKLFF
CDR3nt: TGTGCCAGCAGTGTTCGCCAGTTTGAAAAACTGTTTTTT

j_gene: TRBJ1-1
v_gene: TRBV4-3
d_gene: TRBD1
abundance: medium-sized
CDR3aa: CASGFDRGNTEAFF
CDR3nt: TGCGCCAGCGGGTTCGACAGGGGGAACACTGAAGCTTTCTTT

j_gene: TRBJ2-7
v_gene: TRBV7-9
d_gene: TRBD2
abundance: -
CDR3aa: CASSFGRGVSYEQYF
CDR3nt: TGTGCCAGCAGCTTCGGGAGGGGGGTTAGCTACGAGCAGTACTTC

j_gene: TRBJ1-2
v_gene: TRBV5-1
d_gene: -
abundance: -
CDR3aa: CASSLAAGRGGYTF
CDR3nt: TGCGCCAGCAGCTTGGCTGCAGGGCGGGGAGGCTACACCTTC

j_gene: TRBJ2-1
v_gene: TRBV5-4
d_gene: -
abundance: once
CDR3aa: CASSSRLDKGEQFF
CDR3nt: TGTGCCAGCAGCTCTCGACTAGATAAAGGGGAGCAGTTCTTC

j_gene: TRBJ2-1
v_gene: TRBV7-2
d_gene: -
abundance: -
CDR3aa: CASSLAYGQYNEQFF
CDR3nt: TGTGCCAGCAGCTTAGCGTATGGACAGTACAATGAGCAGTTCTTC

j_gene: TRBJ2-1
v_gene: TRBV13
d_gene: -
abundance: -
CDR3aa: CASSLPGEDNEQFF
CDR3nt: TGTGCCAGCAGCTTACCGGGAGAGGACAATGAGCAGTTCTTC

j_gene: TRBJ2-7
v_gene: TRBV7-2
d_gene: TRBD2
abundance: -
CDR3aa: CASSPRTSGSLRVYEQYF
CDR3nt: TGTGCCAGCAGCCCTCGGACTAGCGGGAGTCTCAGGGTTTACGAGCAGTACTTC

j_gene: TRBJ1-2
v_gene: TRBV28
d_gene: -
abundance: -
CDR3aa: CASSFGRGYTF
CDR3nt: TGTGCCAGCAGTTTTGGGAGGGGCTACACCTTC

j_gene: TRBJ2-7
v_gene: TRBV5-4
d_gene: TRBD2
abundance: once
CDR3aa: CASSIPGLASGGREQYF
CDR3nt: TGTGCCAGCAGCATCCCGGGACTAGCAAGTGGGGGACGGGAGCAGTACTTC

j_gene: TRBJ1-2
v_gene: TRBV4-2
d_gene: -
abundance: few
CDR3aa: CASSQNPDGYTF
CDR3nt: TGTGCCAGCAGCCAAAATCCCGATGGCTACACCTTC

j_gene: TRBJ1-1
v_gene: TRBV19
d_gene: TRBD1
abundance: -
CDR3aa: CASRPGTGGSAPCFSEAFF
CDR3nt: TGTGCCAGTAGGCCCGGGACAGGGGGCAGTGCCCCTTGTTTTTCTGAAGCTTTCTTT